This T cell receptor beta chain emerged from a study of blood T cell repertoires in COVID-19 (dated by TCRdb to 2018 to 2020). For context, the study as a whole: The collaborator samples originated in the United States, Italy and Spain and spanned the acute and convalescent phases of COVID-19. The repertoires were released in a freely available public database meant as a resource for research on the immune response to SARS-CoV-2. HLA class I and class II types, where available, came from metadata supplied by the sample provider rather than from assay-based typing. Subjects who had been exposed to COVID-19, were actively infected with it, or had recovered from it provided the deeply sampled blood TCRbeta repertoires that made up the dataset. The prospective study material was composed of cDNA or gDNA derived from T cells, B-cell-depleted T cells, or PBMCs. The samples were drawn from two sources: the first 160 participants of the ongoing ImmuneRACE study, and over 1,000 subjects contributed by 6 global collaborators. Sample metadata almost always included a de-identified subject ID, COVID-19 status, age in years and sex.

On this clone: The antigen it recognizes is unknown. No much larger clone is present one base from it, and per-base qualities are unavailable.

TCRbeta CDR3 regions were amplified from genomic DNA using the immunoSEQ Assay, a bias-controlled multiplex PCR. In the authors' own workflow: The number of nucleated cells in each sample was estimated by amplification of reference gene primers within the assay. To quantify the absolute abundance of each unique TCRbeta CDR3 rearrangement, sequence reads were collapsed and filtered. For each sample, productive Simpson clonality was calculated as the square root of Simpson's diversity index over productive rearrangements. In its TCRdb copy, this immuneACCESS table keeps in-frame sequences only and misses some clones. Where compared with another copy, unresolved V genes explain less than half of these, and the others have no known cause. The V and J calls and clone size come from that table; D and trimming were worked out from the DNA. The sample includes a few hundred thousand clones, with roughly 84% observed a single time. Approximately 3% of the sample is held by the ten biggest clonotypes.

Another Seattle source contributed samples from volunteer blood donors who had recovered from COVID-19. The collaborating institutions used their own protocols to collect whole blood in K2EDTA tubes. For TCRbeta analysis, collaborator samples were shipped as frozen whole blood, as isolated PBMCs, or as DNA extracted from either sample type. From its cysteine to its phenylalanine, the CDR3 spans 16 amino acids. Only the CDR3 DNA stays, 48 bases, in frame from base 1. Unmatched junction bases come to 8, with V trimmed by 0 bases and J by 4 bases. From a lookup of the germline V gene (reference sequence), CDR1 and CDR2 are GTSNPN and SVGIG. Broader findings and caveats from the paper: The amount of clinical and demographic metadata varied by source and participant and was provided uncurated.

The chain employs TRBV30 and TRBJ2-3, with 9 central nucleotides matching TRBD2. The sequenced material came from peripheral blood. This TCR derives from a woman between 25 and 40 years old who had recovered from COVID-19. CDR3 sequence: CAWSVYGGRAADTQYF. The sequence in DNA is TGTGCCTGGAGTGTATATGGCGGGAGGGCCGCAGATACGCAGTATTTT.